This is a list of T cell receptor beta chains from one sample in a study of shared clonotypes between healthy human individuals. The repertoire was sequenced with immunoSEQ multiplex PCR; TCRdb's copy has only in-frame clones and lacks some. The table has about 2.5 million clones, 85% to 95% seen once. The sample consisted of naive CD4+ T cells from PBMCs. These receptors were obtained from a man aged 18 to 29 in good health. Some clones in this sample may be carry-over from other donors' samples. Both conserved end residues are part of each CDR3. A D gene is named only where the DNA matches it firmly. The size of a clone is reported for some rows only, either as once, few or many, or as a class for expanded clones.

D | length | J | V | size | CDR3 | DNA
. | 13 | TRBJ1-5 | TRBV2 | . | CASSEEGDQPQHF | TGTGCCAGCAGCGAAGAGGGTGATCAGCCCCAGCATTTT
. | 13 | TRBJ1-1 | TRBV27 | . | CASSFSRNTEAFF | TGTGCCAGCAGTTTTTCGAGGAACACTGAAGCTTTCTTT
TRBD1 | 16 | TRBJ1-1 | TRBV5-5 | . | CASSFGQGAKNTEAFF | TGTGCCAGCAGCTTCGGACAGGGGGCCAAAAACACTGAAGCTTTCTTT
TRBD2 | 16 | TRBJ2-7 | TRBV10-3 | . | CAISGVGTSASYEQYF | TGTGCCATCAGTGGGGTAGGGACTAGCGCCTCATACGAGCAGTACTTC
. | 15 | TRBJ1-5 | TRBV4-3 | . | CASSQDRGTALAQHF | TGCGCCAGCAGCCAAGATCGAGGGACCGCCCTCGCCCAGCATTTT
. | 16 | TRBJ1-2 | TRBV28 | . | CASSPGLRSQIYGYTF | TGTGCCAGCAGCCCCGGACTCCGAAGCCAGATCTATGGCTACACCTTC
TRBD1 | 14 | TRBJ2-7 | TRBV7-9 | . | CASSNYRGGYEQYF | TGTGCCAGCAGCAACTACAGGGGCGGCTACGAGCAGTACTTC
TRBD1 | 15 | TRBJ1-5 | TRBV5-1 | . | CASSLAGQINQPQHF | TGCGCCAGCAGCTTAGCGGGACAGATAAATCAGCCCCAGCATTTT
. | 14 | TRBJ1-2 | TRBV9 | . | CASSVVGVSYGYTF | TGTGCCAGCAGCGTAGTAGGAGTTAGCTATGGCTACACCTTC
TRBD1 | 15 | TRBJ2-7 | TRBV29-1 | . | CSVEGTGAPLYEQYF | TGCAGCGTTGAGGGGACAGGCGCACCCCTCTACGAGCAGTACTTC
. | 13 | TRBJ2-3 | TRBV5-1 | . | CASAGLRTDTQYF | TGCGCCAGCGCGGGGTTGAGAACAGATACGCAGTATTTT
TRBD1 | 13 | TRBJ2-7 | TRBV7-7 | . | CASSLGTGGEQYF | TGTGCCAGCAGCTTGGGGACAGGAGGTGAGCAGTACTTC
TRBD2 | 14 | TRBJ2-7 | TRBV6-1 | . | CASSISGELYEQYF | TGTGCCAGCAGTATTAGCGGGGAGCTCTACGAGCAGTACTTC
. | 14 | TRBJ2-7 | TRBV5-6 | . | CASSPGLAIGEQYF | TGTGCCAGCAGCCCTGGCCTGGCGATCGGCGAGCAGTACTTC
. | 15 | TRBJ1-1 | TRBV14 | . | CASSQELAGVTEAFF | TGTGCCAGCAGCCAAGAGTTGGCAGGGGTCACTGAAGCTTTCTTT
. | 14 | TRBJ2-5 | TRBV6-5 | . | CASSYSTGLETQYF | TGTGCCAGCAGTTACTCTACCGGACTAGAGACCCAGTACTTC
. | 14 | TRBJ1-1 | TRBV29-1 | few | CSVLEGDMNTEAFF | TGCAGCGTTCTTGAAGGGGACATGAACACTGAAGCTTTCTTT
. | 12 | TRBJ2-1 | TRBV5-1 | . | CASSTPANEQFF | TGCGCCAGCAGCACACCGGCGAATGAGCAGTTCTTC
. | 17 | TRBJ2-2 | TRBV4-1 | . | CASSQESMGRFTGELFF | TGCGCCAGCAGCCAAGAGTCAATGGGGCGGTTCACCGGGGAGCTGTTTTTT
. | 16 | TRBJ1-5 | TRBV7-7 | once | CASSLIPGQVNQPQHF | TGTGCCAGCAGCTTAATTCCGGGACAAGTCAATCAGCCCCAGCATTTT
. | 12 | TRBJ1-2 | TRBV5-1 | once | CASSLEWSGYTF | TGCGCCAGCAGCTTGGAATGGAGTGGCTACACCTTC
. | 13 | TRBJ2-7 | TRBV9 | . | CASSVARSGEQYF | TGTGCCAGCAGCGTAGCCCGGTCCGGCGAGCAGTACTTC
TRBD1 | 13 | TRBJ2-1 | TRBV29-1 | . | CSVVQGTYNEQFF | TGCAGCGTTGTACAGGGGACCTACAATGAGCAGTTCTTC
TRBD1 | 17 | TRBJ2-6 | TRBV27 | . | CASSWGAGGSGANVLTF | TGTGCCAGCAGTTGGGGCGCAGGGGGCTCTGGGGCCAACGTCCTGACTTTC
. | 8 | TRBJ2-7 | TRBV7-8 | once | CASSLTDF | TGTGCCAGCAGCTTGACTGACTTC
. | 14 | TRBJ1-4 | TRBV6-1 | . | CASNPKTTNEKLFF | TGTGCCAGCAACCCCAAGACAACTAATGAAAAACTGTTTTTT
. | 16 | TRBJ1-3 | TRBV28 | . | CASSLPGKWAGNTIYF | TGTGCCAGCAGTTTACCGGGGAAATGGGCCGGAAACACCATATATTTT
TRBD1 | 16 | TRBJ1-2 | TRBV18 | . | CASSPGQGPSGYGYTF | TGTGCCAGCTCACCGGGACAGGGGCCTAGTGGGTATGGCTACACCTTC
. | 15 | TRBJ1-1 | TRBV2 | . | CASKQGRSEWTEAFF | TGTGCCAGCAAGCAGGGTCGTTCGGAATGGACTGAAGCTTTCTTT
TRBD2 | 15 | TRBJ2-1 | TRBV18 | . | CASSLLAAQYNEQFF | TGTGCCAGCTCACTACTAGCGGCCCAGTACAATGAGCAGTTCTTC
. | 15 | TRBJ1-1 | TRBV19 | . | CASSTLTVGDTEAFF | TGTGCCAGTAGTACCCTGACAGTCGGAGACACTGAAGCTTTCTTT
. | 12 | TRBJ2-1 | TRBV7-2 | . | CASSLKYGIRFF | TGTGCCAGCAGCTTAAAATATGGGATTAGGTTCTTC
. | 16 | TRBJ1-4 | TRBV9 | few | CASSVGGGDVNEKLFF | TGTGCCAGCAGCGTAGGCGGGGGGGACGTTAATGAAAAACTGTTTTTT
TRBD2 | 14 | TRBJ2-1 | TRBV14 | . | CASSHPTSVNEQFF | TGTGCCAGCAGCCACCCCACTAGCGTCAATGAGCAGTTCTTC
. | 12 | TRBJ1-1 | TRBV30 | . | CAWGIPGSEAFF | TGTGCCTGGGGGATACCGGGATCCGAAGCTTTCTTT
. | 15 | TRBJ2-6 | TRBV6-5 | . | CASSYGEAGANVLTF | TGTGCCAGCAGTTACGGGGAAGCTGGGGCCAACGTCCTGACTTTC
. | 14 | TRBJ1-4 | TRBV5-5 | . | CASSLWLANEKLFF | TGTGCCAGCAGCTTGTGGTTGGCTAATGAAAAACTGTTTTTT
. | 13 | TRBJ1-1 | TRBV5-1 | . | CASSKTTNTEAFF | TGCGCCAGCAGCAAGACGACCAACACTGAAGCTTTCTTT
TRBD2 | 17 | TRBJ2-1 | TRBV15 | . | CATSRGTLAGGEGEQFF | TGTGCCACCAGCAGAGGGACTTTAGCGGGAGGCGAGGGAGAGCAGTTCTTC
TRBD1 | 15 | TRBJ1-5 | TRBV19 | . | CASSIWTGGEQPQHF | TGTGCCAGTAGTATTTGGACAGGGGGCGAACAGCCCCAGCATTTT
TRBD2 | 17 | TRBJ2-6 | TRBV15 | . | CATRRGGRAPGANVLTF | TGTGCCACCAGACGGGGCGGGAGGGCCCCTGGGGCCAACGTCCTGACTTTC
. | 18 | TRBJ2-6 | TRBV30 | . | CAWSVLVRQYSGANVLTF | TGTGCCTGGAGTGTTCTCGTCAGGCAATACTCTGGGGCCAACGTCCTGACTTTC
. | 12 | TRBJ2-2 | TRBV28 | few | CASGLAPGELFF | TGTGCCAGCGGCCTAGCCCCCGGGGAGCTGTTTTTT
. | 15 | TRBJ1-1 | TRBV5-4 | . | CASSPSTGGNTEAFF | TGTGCCAGCAGCCCGTCGACAGGCGGCAACACTGAAGCTTTCTTT
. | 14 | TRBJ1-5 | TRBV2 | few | CASKGHRSNQPQHF | TGTGCCAGCAAGGGACACAGGAGCAATCAGCCCCAGCATTTT
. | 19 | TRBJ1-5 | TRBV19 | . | CASSIVSGWGPWGGQPQHF | TGTGCCAGTAGTATAGTATCGGGTTGGGGTCCCTGGGGAGGTCAGCCCCAGCATTTT
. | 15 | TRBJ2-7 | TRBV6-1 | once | CASSDPGGSVYEQYF | TGTGCCAGCAGTGACCCGGGCGGCAGCGTTTACGAGCAGTACTTC
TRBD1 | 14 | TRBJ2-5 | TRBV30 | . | CAWSVQGGAGTQYF | TGTGCCTGGAGTGTACAAGGGGGCGCAGGGACCCAGTACTTC
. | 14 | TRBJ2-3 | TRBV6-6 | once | CASSSGPSTDTQYF | TGTGCCAGCAGTAGCGGGCCTAGCACAGATACGCAGTATTTT
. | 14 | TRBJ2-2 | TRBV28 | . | CASIDGRNTGELFF | TGTGCCAGCATCGACGGGAGAAACACCGGGGAGCTGTTTTTT
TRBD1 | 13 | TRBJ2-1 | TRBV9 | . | CASSTWTGGEQFF | TGTGCCAGCAGCACTTGGACAGGAGGCGAGCAGTTCTTC
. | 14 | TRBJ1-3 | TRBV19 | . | CASSRTSAENTIYF | TGTGCCAGTTCACGAACCTCTGCCGAAAACACCATATATTTT